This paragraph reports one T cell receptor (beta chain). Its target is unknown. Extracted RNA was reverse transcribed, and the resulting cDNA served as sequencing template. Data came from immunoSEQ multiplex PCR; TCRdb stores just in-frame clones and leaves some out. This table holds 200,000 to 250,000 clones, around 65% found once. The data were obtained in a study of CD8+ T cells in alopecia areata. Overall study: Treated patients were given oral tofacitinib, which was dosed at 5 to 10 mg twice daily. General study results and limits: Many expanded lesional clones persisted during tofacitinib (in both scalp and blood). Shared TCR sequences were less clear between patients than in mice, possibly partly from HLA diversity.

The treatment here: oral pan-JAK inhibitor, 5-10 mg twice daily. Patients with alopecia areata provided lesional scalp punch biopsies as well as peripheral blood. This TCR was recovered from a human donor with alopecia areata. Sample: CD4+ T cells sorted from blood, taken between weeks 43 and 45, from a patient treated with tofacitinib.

In nucleotides, the CDR3 is TGCGCCAGCAGCCTAAGAATTCGGCGCGGGGTCAGCTCCTACGAGCAGTACTTC. Amino acid sequence: CASSLRIRRGVSSYEQYF. V and J are TRBV4-1 and TRBJ2-7; D perhaps matches TRBD2 (6 bases). CDR1 is MGHRA and CDR2 is YSYEKL in the germline V gene. V lost 4 bases to trimming and J lost 0 bases, with 22 bases between them. This CDR3 is 18 amino acids long.